This TCR beta chain was recorded in a study of T cells in Graves' hyperthyroidism and ophthalmopathy. Overall study findings and caveats: Appearing also in blood were most of the thyroid clonotypes expanded above 0.001.

TCR beta CDR3 regions were amplified from RNA transcripts. A set of HTBI primers served as the primers for a first-round RT-PCR of the TCR CDR3. TCRdb reprocessed the multiplex PCR reads with MiXCR, giving one entry per CDR3 protein. This table holds approximately 300,000 distinct CDR3 sequences, about 17% found once. J gave up 2 bases and V 6 bases, and 8 bases lay outside the gene matches. The CDR3 extends over 17 amino acids. Germline V gene data show CDR1 as MNHNS and CDR2 as SASEGT. This clonotype was recorded a few times. The antigen remains unidentified. The source material was blood. The receptor's source is a woman aged 55-69 years with Graves' ophthalmopathy. The chain couples TRBV6-1 to TRBJ2-5, with 14 bases fitting TRBD2. DNA for the CDR3: TGTGCCAGCAGAGCCCTGACTAGCGGGAGGGGTCAAGAGACCCAGTACTTC. Amino acid sequence: CASRALTSGRGQETQYF.